Listed here are 32 T cell receptor beta chains from one sample, sequenced in a study of cytomegalovirus exposure and HLA in healthy donors. The PCR ran on 60 Vbeta and 13 Jbeta primers. TCRdb keeps only in-frame clones here, not all; method: immunoSEQ multiplex PCR. The table shows a few hundred thousand clones, with 70% to 80% occurring only once. The sequenced sample consisted of PBMCs. The receptors here all came from a man between 40 and 49 years old in good health and CMV-seronegative.

Comment on this clone: Other DNA sequences from this sample encode an identical CDR3 as well. CDR3 coding DNA: TGCGCCAGCAGTCTAAGCGGAAGCTCCTACAATGAGCAGTTCTTC. Protein product: CASSLSGSSYNEQFF. V is TRBV5-1 and J is TRBJ2-1; D is possibly TRBD2 (5 bases). CDR1 is SGHRS and CDR2 is YFSETQ in the germline V gene. V was pared by 5 bases and J by 0 bases, with 12 bases between. The CDR3 runs to 15 residues.

Details on this clone: At one boundary the junction diverges from the germline segment, which might be a read error. This chain connects TRBV30 to TRBJ2-6; TRBD2 might be the D (5 bases). Germline V gene sequence: CDR1 GTSNPN, CDR2 SVGIG (reference sequence). The CDR3 is 14 amino acids. The CDR3 region has the DNA TGTGCCCGGAGCGGAGGCTCTGGGGCCAACGTCCTGACTTTC. Its protein is CARSGGSGANVLTF.

The chain joins TRBV12-5 to TRBJ2-1; tentatively, D is TRBD2 (5 bases). This CDR3 has 13 residues. Germline loops: CDR1 LGHNT, CDR2 FRNRAP. V gave up 1 base and J gave up 6 bases, with 7 bases separating them. The CDR3 coding sequence is TGTGCTAGTGGTTTGGCCAGCGGCAATGAGCAGTTCTTC. This translates into CASGLASGNEQFF.

This clone was detected only once. The chain joins TRBV9 to TRBJ1-1; TRBD1 might be the D (6 bases). Trimming took 4 bases from V and 2 from J, leaving 12 bases between them. The CDR3 covers 14 residues. Germline V CDR1 and CDR2: SGDLS, YYNGEE. This chain's CDR3 is CASSLTGTNTEAFF. The CDR3, as DNA: TGTGCCAGCAGCTTAACAGGGACAAACACTGAAGCTTTCTTT.

V is TRBV11-2 and J is TRBJ2-3; 7 bases are a match to TRBD2. The junction had 7 bases not matched to a gene; V was cut back by 0 bases and J by 4 bases. From germline, CDR1 is SGHAT and CDR2 FQNNGV. CDR3 length: 16 residues. This CDR3 is CASSLELASWADTQYF. The CDR3 bases are TGTGCCAGCAGCTTAGAACTAGCGAGTTGGGCAGATACGCAGTATTTT.

This clone was found a few times. The chain links TRBV2 to TRBJ2-7; possible D gene TRBD1, 7 bases. Per the germline V gene, CDR1 is SNHLY and CDR2 is FYNNEI. The CDR3 runs to 14 residues. Trimming pared 3 bases from V and 3 bases from J, leaving 12 bases between. CDR3 amino acids: CASSEGRGDYEQYF. The CDR3 DNA sequence: TGTGCCAGCAGTGAGGGCAGGGGGGACTACGAGCAGTACTTC.

The rearrangement links TRBV19 to TRBJ2-1; D is ambiguous. This CDR3 contains 15 residues. Trimming took off 3 bases at V and 7 bases at J, with 16 bases between the two ends. The germline gives CDR1 LNHDA, CDR2 SQIVND (reference sequence). The CDR3 DNA is TGTGCCAGTAGTATCGGCCGGGTTATCTCTAATGAGCAGTTCTTC. Translated: CASSIGRVISNEQFF.

The chain employs TRBV29-1 and TRBJ2-1; 7 bases line up with TRBD2. The CDR3 length is 12 residues. Germline assignment: CDR1 SQVTM and CDR2 ANQGSEA. V was clipped by 2 bases and J by 9 bases; unmatched bases: 4. Written as DNA, the CDR3 is TGCAGCGTTGAACGGACTAGAAGTGAGCAGTTCTTC. This gives the protein CSVERTRSEQFF.

V gene TRBV7-9 combines with J gene TRBJ2-1, with D possibly matching TRBD2 (6 bases). Germline CDR1 is SEHNR and CDR2 is FQNEAQ (reference sequence). Deletions cut 3 bases from V and 6 bases from J, with 18 bases between. CDR3 length: 16 residues. The CDR3 region has the DNA TGTGCCAGCAGCTTCACTGCGGGGAGCCTTCGCAATGAGCAGTTCTTC. This translates into CASSFTAGSLRNEQFF.

This clone was recorded once. The chain recombines TRBV7-9 with TRBJ2-7; TRBD1 matches 9 bases. Trimming took 1 base from V and 11 from J; bases not matched to a gene: 9. The CDR3 spans 14 residues. Germline CDR1 is SEHNR and CDR2 is FQNEAQ (reference sequence). The chain's CDR3 is CASSLGTGAAGEYF. As DNA, the CDR3 is TGTGCCAGCAGCTTAGGGACAGGGGCCGCCGGGGAGTACTTC.

The V gene is TRBV18, the J gene TRBJ2-7, with 8 bases fitting TRBD1. The germline gives CDR1 KGHSH, CDR2 LQKENI. Trimming took 1 base from V and 4 from J; bases not matched to a gene: 6. The CDR3 is 15 residues long. CDR3 DNA: TGTGCCAGCTCACCACAGGGACAGGAGGCGTACGAGCAGTACTTC. It codes for CASSPQGQEAYEQYF.

This clone was seen a single time. V and J are TRBV2 and TRBJ2-5; a possible D gene is TRBD1 (5 bases). In germline, CDR1 is SNHLY, CDR2 FYNNEI. The CDR3 has 14 residues. The germline V and J ends were trimmed by 4 bases and 5 bases, with 14 bases remaining between them. The CDR3 protein is CASSVLREGETQYF. In nucleotides, the CDR3 is TGTGCCAGCAGTGTCCTCAGGGAAGGGGAGACCCAGTACTTC.

The chain recombines TRBV10-3 with TRBJ1-2; D remains unclear. Germline loops: CDR1 ENHRY, CDR2 SYGVKD. The germline V and J ends were trimmed by 0 bases and 5 bases, with 10 bases remaining between them. The CDR3 extends over 14 amino acids. The CDR3 reads CAISESNNRYGYTF. DNA for the CDR3: TGTGCCATCAGTGAGTCGAATAATCGGTATGGCTACACCTTC.

There are a few counts of this clone. This chain connects TRBV6-6 to TRBJ1-1; D call uncertain. With 6 bases removed from V and 8 bases from J, the gap between germline ends came to 19 bases. This CDR3 has 14 residues. Per the germline V gene, CDR1 is MNHNY and CDR2 is SVGAGI (reference sequence). The CDR3 sequence: CASSPPPEHLEAFF. In DNA form, the CDR3 reads TGTGCCAGCAGCCCCCCGCCCGAACACCTCGAAGCTTTCTTT.

The rearrangement joins TRBV10-3 to TRBJ1-6; no firm D call. Germline-derived CDR1 and CDR2 are ENHRY and SYGVKD. V dropped 4 bases and J dropped 10 bases, with 14 bases sitting between them. The CDR3 length is 14 residues. For the CDR3, the DNA is TGTGCCATCAGTGTCACCAACGGGGAATCACCCCTCCACTTT. It specifies CAISVTNGESPLHF.

The V call is TRBV4-1, the J call TRBJ1-2; tentatively, D is TRBD1 (5 bases). The CDR3 spans 15 residues. Germline assignment: CDR1 MGHRA and CDR2 YSYEKL. V was trimmed by 1 base and J by 6 bases, leaving 15 bases between them. For the CDR3, the DNA is TGCGCCAGCAGCCAAGTATGGCCAGGGCTCGATGGCTACACCTTC. It is translated as CASSQVWPGLDGYTF.

V gene TRBV18 combines with J gene TRBJ1-1; D is unclear. The CDR3 covers 14 residues. Germline CDR1 and CDR2: KGHSH and LQKENI. V lost 3 bases and J lost 1, with 9 bases in between. The CDR3 spells CASSPGMANTEAFF. In DNA form, the CDR3 reads TGTGCCAGCTCACCCGGGATGGCGAACACTGAAGCTTTCTTT.

The V and J genes are TRBV13 and TRBJ2-7, with a weak D call TRBD1 (6 bases). Looked up from germline, CDR1 is PRHDT and CDR2 is FYEKMQ (reference sequence). V lost 1 base and J 3 bases, leaving 7 bases between the germline ends. This CDR3 has 13 amino acids. The CDR3 DNA reads as TGTGCCAGCAGCTTAGCAGGGGACTACGAGCAGTACTTC. Its protein is CASSLAGDYEQYF.

To note about this clone: The junction does not match germline at one end; this may be a read error. The rearrangement links TRBV7-2 to TRBJ1-2; 10 nucleotides match TRBD1. The CDR3 loop spans 14 amino acids. In germline, CDR1 is SGHTA, CDR2 FQGNSA. CDR3 protein: CASTLDRGPRGYTF. The CDR3 DNA is TGTGCCAGCACCTTAGACAGGGGGCCTCGAGGCTACACCTTC.

On this clone itself: The junction does not match germline at one end; this may be a read error. V usage is TRBV7-2 and J usage is TRBJ1-2, with a tentative D call TRBD1 (6 bases). The CDR3 has 12 residues. Per germline, CDR1 SGHTA and CDR2 FQGNSA. The CDR3 sequence: CASSLGSGGAAF. CDR3 in DNA: TGTGCCAGCAGCTTAGGATCGGGGGGCGCCGCGTTC.

The chain employs TRBV19 and TRBJ2-1; possible D gene TRBD2, 6 bases. V dropped 1 base and J dropped 3 bases, with 13 bases sitting between them. The germline gives CDR1 LNHDA, CDR2 SQIVND (reference sequence). The CDR3 spans 16 residues. The CDR3 spells CASSIGLGTYYNEQFF. DNA of the CDR3: TGTGCCAGTAGTATAGGACTAGGGACTTACTACAATGAGCAGTTCTTC.

This clone was detected once. For the CDR3, the DNA is TGTGCCAGCAGTCTCCGACAGGGTTGGGAGACCCAGTACTTC. Translation: CASSLRQGWETQYF. The chain carries TRBV7-7 and TRBJ2-5; 7 bases match TRBD1. The germline V gene encodes CDR1 SSHAT and CDR2 FNYEAQ (reference sequence). CDR3 size: 14 residues. V lost 6 bases to trimming and J lost 5 bases; unmatched junction nucleotides: 9.

The J gene is TRBJ2-5, the V gene TRBV2, with D possibly TRBD2 on 5 matching bases. The ends were cut back, 7 bases at V and 5 bases at J, with 17 bases in the middle. Germline CDR1 and CDR2: SNHLY and FYNNEI. This CDR3 region has 14 residues. The CDR3 sequence: CASKLVARAETQYF. CDR3 nucleotide sequence: TGTGCCAGCAAGTTGGTAGCGAGGGCGGAGACCCAGTACTTC.

The gene calls are TRBV28 and TRBJ1-2; 9 bases match TRBD1. V shed 3 bases and J 12 bases; nucleotides not matched to a gene: 8. The CDR3 is made up of 13 amino acids. Germline-derived CDR1 and CDR2 are MDHEN and SYDVKM. CDR3 DNA: TGTGCCAGCAGTTTCCGGGACAGGGCGCGTGACACCTTC. It yields the protein CASSFRDRARDTF.

This chain links TRBV7-7 with TRBJ2-5; TRBD2 aligns across 8 bases. This CDR3 spans 16 amino acids. The germline CDR1 and CDR2 sequences are SSHAT and FNYEAQ (reference sequence). V lost 8 bases, J lost 1 base, and 12 bases stayed unmatched. CDR3 bases: TGTGCCAGCGCCTTGGGGGCGGGGGGAATCCAAGAGACCCAGTACTTC. Translated, it gives CASALGAGGIQETQYF.

The rearrangement links TRBV9 to TRBJ2-3; TRBD1 might be the D (6 bases). CDR1 is SGDLS and CDR2 is YYNGEE in the germline V gene. The CDR3 totals 15 residues. With 6 bases removed from V and 8 bases from J, the gap between germline ends came to 22 bases. The CDR3 DNA sequence: TGTGCCAGCAACATAATCGGGACACCACAAAGTACGCAGTATTTT. Its translation is CASNIIGTPQSTQYF.

The chain employs TRBV5-1 and TRBJ2-2; a possible D gene is TRBD1 (6 bases). This CDR3 is built from 15 residues. CDR1 is SGHRS, CDR2 YFSETQ, per germline. The V end lost 2 bases, the J end lost 5 bases, and 13 bases lay between the germline ends. The CDR3 DNA sequence: TGCGCCAGCAGCTTAGGACAGAAACCGACCGGGGAGCTGTTTTTT. Translation: CASSLGQKPTGELFF.

DNA for the CDR3: TGTGCCAGCAGTCGAGGACAGGGGCCCATGAACACTGAAGCTTTCTTT. It specifies CASSRGQGPMNTEAFF. This chain connects TRBV5-4 to TRBJ1-1; 9 bases map to TRBD1. V lost 5 bases and J lost 0; bases outside the gene matches: 8. The CDR3 is 16 residues long. Germline CDR1 reads SGHNT; CDR2 reads YYREEE (reference sequence).

This sequence joins TRBV6-5 and TRBJ2-7; D gene unclear. The germline V and J ends were trimmed by 0 bases and 7 bases, with 10 bases remaining between them. This CDR3 contains 13 residues. Germline lookup yields CDR1 MNHEY and CDR2 SVGAGI. This CDR3 is CASSYSATLEQYF. CDR3 coding DNA: TGTGCCAGCAGTTACTCAGCTACTTTGGAGCAGTACTTC.

This clone showed up just a few times. V and J are TRBV6-6 and TRBJ2-3, with 9 bases aligning to TRBD1. The CDR3 is 16 residues long. Germline CDR1 and CDR2: MNHNY and SVGAGI (reference sequence). Unmatched junction bases numbered 11, after V lost 7 bases and J lost 3 bases. The CDR3 DNA sequence: TGTGCCAGCACTCTCGGGGAGGACAGGGGAACAGATACGCAGTATTTT. Protein: CASTLGEDRGTDTQYF.

V gene TRBV29-1 combines with J gene TRBJ2-2; 11 positions match TRBD2. The CDR3 extends over 16 amino acids. V lost 5 bases and J lost 7; bases outside the gene matches: 12. Germline-derived CDR1 and CDR2 are SQVTM and ANQGSEA. CDR3 DNA: TGCAGCGTTTTGACTAGCGGGAATCAGCATGGCGGGGAGCTGTTTTTT. Amino acids: CSVLTSGNQHGGELFF.

V and J are TRBV5-4 and TRBJ2-5, with TRBD2 matching 13 bases. Germline trimming cut 1 base from V and 4 bases from J; bases unmatched to any gene: 1. The CDR3 has 15 residues. Germline V lookup: CDR1 SGHNT, CDR2 YYREEE (reference sequence). Here the CDR3 reads CASSLTSGRAETQYF. The CDR3 DNA is TGTGCCAGCAGCTTGACTAGCGGGAGGGCAGAGACCCAGTACTTC.